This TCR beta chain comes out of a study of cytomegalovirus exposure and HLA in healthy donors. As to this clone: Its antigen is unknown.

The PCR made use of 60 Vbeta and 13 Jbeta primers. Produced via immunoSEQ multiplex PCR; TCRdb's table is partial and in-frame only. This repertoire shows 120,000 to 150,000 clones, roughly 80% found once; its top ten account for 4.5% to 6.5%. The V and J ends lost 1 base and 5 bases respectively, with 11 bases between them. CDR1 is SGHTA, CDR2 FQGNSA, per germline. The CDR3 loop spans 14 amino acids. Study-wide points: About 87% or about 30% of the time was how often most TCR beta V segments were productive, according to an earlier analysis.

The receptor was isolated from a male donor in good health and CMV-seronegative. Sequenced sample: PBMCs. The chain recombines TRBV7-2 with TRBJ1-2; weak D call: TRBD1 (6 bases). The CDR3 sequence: CASSLVGTKYGYTF. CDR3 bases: TGTGCCAGCAGCTTAGTTGGGACAAAATATGGCTACACCTTC.